The next 5 T cell receptor beta chains were all read from a single sample in a study of T cell clonality in common variable immunodeficiency. Measured with immunoSEQ multiplex PCR; TCRdb has only the in-frame clones, and not every one. This sample includes about 35,000 clones with no singletons; its ten biggest clones take up over 8%. The sample was peripheral blood mononuclear cells. Every receptor here comes from a person aged 18 to 70 in good health.

In this sample, this clone turned up many times. CDR3 loop: CASSFGQGINNEQFF. The CDR3 DNA, read in part, is TGTGCCAGCAGCTTCGGGCAGGGGATCAACAATGAG. This chain links TRBV5-5 with TRBJ2-1; a possible D gene is TRBD1 (6 bases). The read terminates 3 residues ahead of where the CDR3 ends, so the germline J gene completes it. The CDR3 sequence is 15 residues long. Germline V CDR1 and CDR2: SGHKS, YYEKEE (reference sequence). The ends were cut back, 2 bases at V and 5 bases at J, with 14 bases in the middle.

This clone was detected many times. The read stops 3 residues short of the end of the CDR3; the missing end is completed from the germline J gene. The chain recombines TRBV11-3 with TRBJ2-5; TRBD1 might be the D (5 bases). CDR1 and CDR2 from the germline V gene are SGHNT and YENEEA. Deletions cut 0 bases from V and 7 bases from J, with 6 bases between. The CDR3 contains 12 residues. The DNA read from the CDR3 is TGTGCCAGCAGCTTAGAAGGGGCGACC. Protein product: CASSLEGAT. The whole CDR3 protein is CASSLEGATQYF.

In its sample, this clone was seen many times. The read comes to an end 3 residues before the CDR3 does, leaving the germline J gene to fill in the end. The gene calls are TRBV5-5 and TRBJ1-2, with 7 positions matching TRBD1. Germline CDR1 is SGHKS and CDR2 is YYEKEE (reference sequence). V was pared by 1 base and J by 6 bases, with 3 bases of the junction left unmatched. This CDR3 has 13 residues. The sequenced part of the CDR3 DNA is TGTGCCAGCAGCTTGTCGACAGGGAATGGC. This sequence encodes CASSLSTGNG. The CDR3 as a whole reads CASSLSTGNGYTF.

This clone was seen many times. Read sequence stops 3 residues before the CDR3 end, and the germline J gene provides the missing end. This sequence joins TRBV5-4 and TRBJ2-5; TRBD2 aligns across 7 bases. This CDR3 has 13 residues. Trimming took 8 bases from V and 0 from J; bases not matched to a gene: 4. Germline V CDR1 and CDR2: SGHNT, YYREEE (reference sequence). CDR3 amino acids: CASGGTNQETQYF. The DNA read from the CDR3 is TGTGCCAGTGGCGGGACTAACCAAGAGACC.

This clone has at least ten counts. The read falls 3 residues short of the CDR3 end, and the missing part is taken from the germline J gene. V gene TRBV19 combines with J gene TRBJ1-4, with 7 bases fitting TRBD1. CDR1 and CDR2 (germline): LNHDA, SQIVND (reference sequence). This CDR3 spans 16 amino acids. The V and J ends lost 5 bases and 3 bases, in that order; junction bases with no gene match: 9. The part of the CDR3 DNA that was read is TGTGCCAGTAGTCCCTCACAGGGGCGGGCTAATGAAAAA. Translating it yields CASSPSQGRANEK. The CDR3 reads in full as CASSPSQGRANEKLFF.